This T cell receptor beta chain was sequenced for a study of CD8+CD57+ T cells in acquired aplastic anemia. In the study overall: Sorted cells (CD4+ and CD8+) yielded DNA amounts that averaged around 3.5 ug.

CDR1 and CDR2 from the germline V gene are LNHNV and YYDKDF (reference sequence). V gave up 3 bases and J gave up 1 base; unmatched junction bases: 9. The CDR3 length is 18 residues. Genomic DNA, the template, was used for profiling of the TCR beta VDJ and CDR3. TCRdb used MiXCR to reprocess the reads, holding one entry per CDR3 protein. The data show roughly 220,000 distinct CDR3 sequences, with 55% to 65% seen just once and roughly 53% held by the top ten. Patients who underwent sequencing had shown CD8+CD57+ cell expansion by flow cytometry. Every patient had severe acquired aplastic anemia. The sequence came from a human donor with aplastic anemia. The chain is built from TRBV15 and TRBJ2-2, with 9 bases identical to TRBD1. Sequenced: sorted CD4+, CD8+, or CD8+CD57+ T cells (not recorded which) from PBMCs. CDR3 sequence reads: CATSSSRSGQGNTGELFF. The CDR3 DNA is TGTGCCACCAGCAGCTCCAGGTCGGGACAGGGGAACACCGGGGAGCTGTTTTTT.